The entry that follows covers one T cell receptor (beta chain) sequence. Its antigen is currently unknown. The germline V and J ends were trimmed by 3 bases and 4 bases, with 14 bases remaining between them. This CDR3 comprises 15 residues. Per the germline V gene, CDR1 is SGDLS and CDR2 is YYNGEE. The record originates from a study of T cell responses to AZD1222 COVID-19 vaccine. Study-level results: The study found vaccine-associated CD4 TCRs spanning spike, dominant at 160-218 and 743-854. Targeting of unmutated variant regions was reportedly seen in nearly half of spike-specific TCRs. Without day 14 samples, only post-peak T cell repertoires were studied. Breadth and depth of Spike-specific TCRs rose after two AZD1222 doses.

Sequencing used immunoSEQ multiplex PCR; TCRdb keeps in-frame clones, though not all of them. Among around 160,000 clones listed, around nine tenths were seen once. This sequence joins TRBV9 and TRBJ1-5; D not resolved. Sequences were derived from peripheral blood, sampled on day 0 of AZD1222 vaccination. This TCR was recovered from an adult in good health. CDR3 residues: CASSAGPYFNQPQHF. The CDR3 DNA reads TGTGCCAGCAGCGCCGGGCCCTACTTTAATCAGCCCCAGCATTTT.